The 9 T cell receptor beta chains below come from one sample, sequenced in a study of T-cell memory formation after mild COVID-19 (dated by TCRdb to the early 2020s). Libraries were built with 5' RACE. For sequencing, an Illumina NovaSeq 6000 was employed. TCRdb itself trimmed the public reads at Q25 with fastp, ran MiXCR and retained productive beta chains. Every distinct CDR3 protein forms one entry, paired with its most common genes and DNA. The sample table shows 180,000 or so distinct CDR3 sequences, and approximately 10% are seen once. The leading ten clones occupy roughly 3.8% of the sample. The specimen was PBMCs or a T cell subset sorted from them (not recorded which). The receptors derive from a man aged 18 to 29 who had mild COVID-19 (a few samples of this study predate the infection). The sample titles of this study are shuffled in the database, so cell type and time point are left out; the donor was told from shared clones.

This chain joins TRBV11-1 and TRBJ2-5, with D possibly matching TRBD1 (5 bases). V lost 2 bases, J lost 5 bases, and 9 bases lay in between. This CDR3 contains 13 residues. Germline V gene lookup returns CDR1 SGHAT and CDR2 FQDESV (reference sequence). This CDR3 is CASSLKGAETQYF. Written as DNA, the CDR3 is TGTGCCAGCAGCTTAAAAGGGGCGGAGACCCAGTACTTC.

There are a few counts of this clonotype. This chain links TRBV9 with TRBJ2-7, with 11 bases that match TRBD2. The CDR3 length is 15 residues. Trimming took 5 bases from V and 3 from J; bases not matched to a gene: 7. The germline V gene encodes CDR1 SGDLS and CDR2 YYNGEE. CDR3 DNA: TGTGCCAGCAGTACACTAGCGGGGGAAAACTACGAGCAGTACTTC. It is translated as CASSTLAGENYEQYF.

As regards this clonotype: This may be a read error: a much more frequent sequence differs by one nucleotide. The chain uses TRBV4-1 and TRBJ1-3; the D is unclear. The V gene lost 4 bases and the J gene lost 1 base, with 17 bases spanning the gap. This CDR3 has 17 residues. The germline V gene encodes CDR1 MGHRA and CDR2 YSYEKL. The CDR3 DNA follows: TGCGCCAGCAGCCCCCACCTCGGATTTTATTCTGGAAACACCATATATTTT. Translating gives CASSPHLGFYSGNTIYF.

This clonotype occurred many times. This chain uses TRBV2 with TRBJ2-3; 11 positions match TRBD2. The CDR3 has 14 amino acids. Losses at the gene ends were 8 bases for V and 2 bases for J; bases not matched to a gene: 3. Germline CDR1 and CDR2: SNHLY and FYNNEI. This CDR3 reads CASRSGGDTDTQYF. The DNA of the CDR3 is TGTGCCAGCCGTAGCGGGGGGGACACAGATACGCAGTATTTT.

This clonotype appeared a few times. The chain is built from TRBV29-1 and TRBJ2-3; TRBD1 is a possible D gene (6 bases). The CDR3 is 14 residues long. Germline values: CDR1 SQVTM, CDR2 ANQGSEA. Trimming removed 6 bases at V and 1 base at J, with 14 bases between. CDR3 residues: CSVPNKGGTDTQYF. CDR3 nucleotides: TGCAGCGTCCCCAATAAGGGGGGCACAGATACGCAGTATTTT.

This clonotype was picked up many times. The rearrangement links TRBV5-1 to TRBJ1-5, with 7 bases matching TRBD1. Germline-derived CDR1 and CDR2 are SGHRS and YFSETQ. CDR3 length: 14 amino acids. Germline trimming cut 0 bases from V and 6 bases from J; bases unmatched to any gene: 3. The CDR3 region is CASSLVDRAQPQHF. CDR3 nucleotide sequence: TGCGCCAGCAGCTTGGTCGACAGGGCTCAGCCCCAGCATTTT.

This clonotype turned up a few times. The rearrangement joins TRBV5-8 to TRBJ1-5, with 7 bases that match TRBD1. This CDR3 comprises 14 residues. Germline V gene data show CDR1 as SGHTS and CDR2 as YDEGEE. V shed 4 bases and J 9 bases; nucleotides not matched to a gene: 10. DNA of the CDR3: TGTGCCAGCAGCCCTGACAGGGCGAACGGGCCCCAGCATTTT. Residues: CASSPDRANGPQHF.

This clonotype has only a few counts. This chain joins TRBV24-1 and TRBJ2-1, with 7 nucleotides matching TRBD1. The CDR3 extends over 14 amino acids. The V gene end was trimmed by 2 bases and the J gene end by 6 bases; junction bases not matched to a gene: 3. In germline, CDR1 is KGHDR, CDR2 SFDVKD. CDR3: CATSDSDRVNEQFF. The CDR3 region has the DNA TGTGCCACCAGTGATTCCGACAGGGTCAATGAGCAGTTCTTC.

The CDR3 spells CASGTEYEQFF. The CDR3 DNA reads as TGTGCCAGCGGTACAGAGTATGAGCAGTTCTTC. The genes are TRBV2 and TRBJ2-1; D remains ambiguous. CDR1 is SNHLY and CDR2 is FYNNEI in the germline V gene. The CDR3 runs 11 residues. Trimming cost V 8 bases and J 8 bases, with 10 bases left between them. Variable domain in full (rest from reference TRBV2 and TRBJ2-1): EPEVTQTPSHQVTQMGQEVILRCVPISNHLYFYWYRQILGQKVEFLVSFYNNEISEKSEIFDDQFSVERPDGSNFTLKIRSTKLEDSAMYFCASGTEYEQFFGPGTRLTVL.